This T cell receptor (beta chain) was obtained from a study of blood T cell repertoires in COVID-19. Study overall: Samples representing acute and convalescent COVID-19 were sourced from the United States, Italy and Spain. PBMCs, B-cell-depleted T cells, or T cells provided the cDNA or gDNA that made up the material.

Germline CDR1 LGHDT, CDR2 YNNKEL (reference sequence). The CDR3 totals 15 residues. Trimming at V came to 4 bases and at J to 3 bases, leaving 5 bases not matched to a gene. The repertoire was sequenced with immunoSEQ multiplex PCR; TCRdb's copy has only in-frame clones and lacks some. The sample comprises under 150,000 clones, 87% of which are singletons, and approximately 4.2% rests with the top ten. Sequences were obtained from peripheral blood. The TCR originated in a woman between 40 and 50 years old with acute or convalescent COVID-19. This rearrangement joins TRBV3-1 (or the pseudogene TRBV3-2) to TRBJ2-4; 8 bases line up with TRBD1. DNA for the CDR3: TGTGCCAGCAGCCGAGTGACAGGGGACAAAAACATTCAGTACTTC. It specifies CASSRVTGDKNIQYF.